This T cell receptor beta chain was retrieved from a study of T cell responses to AZD1222 COVID-19 vaccine. Findings and limits, study-wide: Sampling captured repertoires only after the peak T cell response. Spike as a whole was targeted by vaccine-associated CD4 TCRs, dominant at 160-218 and 743-854.

A note on this clone: Its target is unknown.

Libraries were prepared by immunoSEQ multiplex PCR; TCRdb keeps only in-frame clonotypes and omits some of them. The data contain about 170,000 clones, over 85% of them seen just once; the ten biggest clones take up 1.6%. Germline lookup yields CDR1 GTSNPN and CDR2 SVGIG (reference sequence). The CDR3 is 17 amino acids. Between the trimmed V and J ends, which lost 0 bases and 6 bases, there was a span of 18 bases. The chain couples TRBV30 to TRBJ1-6; D is undetermined. This specimen consisted of peripheral blood, obtained on day 0 of AZD1222 vaccination. The receptor's source is an adult in good health. CDR3 region: CAWSVLSNSVPNSPLHF. The CDR3 bases are TGTGCCTGGAGTGTCCTAAGTAACTCGGTCCCTAATTCACCCCTCCACTTT.